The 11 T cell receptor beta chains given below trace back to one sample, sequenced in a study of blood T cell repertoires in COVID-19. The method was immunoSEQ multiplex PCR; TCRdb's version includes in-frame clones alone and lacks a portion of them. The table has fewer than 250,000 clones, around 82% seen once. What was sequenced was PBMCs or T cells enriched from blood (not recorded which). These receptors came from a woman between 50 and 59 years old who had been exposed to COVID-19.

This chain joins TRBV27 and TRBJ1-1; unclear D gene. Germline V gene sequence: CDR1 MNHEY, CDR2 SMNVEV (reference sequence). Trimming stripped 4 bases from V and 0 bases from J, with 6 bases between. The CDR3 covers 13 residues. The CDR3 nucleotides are TGTGCCAGCAGTTCGGGAATGAACACTGAAGCTTTCTTT. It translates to CASSSGMNTEAFF.

The CDR3: CASSPAGTDTQYF. In nucleotides, the CDR3 is TGTGCCAGCTCCCCAGCGGGCACAGATACGCAGTATTTT. The chain carries TRBV9 and TRBJ2-3; a possible D gene is TRBD2 (5 bases). The CDR3 loop spans 13 amino acids. The V end was cut by 7 bases, the J end by 1 base, with 10 bases between. Germline CDR1 SGDLS, CDR2 YYNGEE.

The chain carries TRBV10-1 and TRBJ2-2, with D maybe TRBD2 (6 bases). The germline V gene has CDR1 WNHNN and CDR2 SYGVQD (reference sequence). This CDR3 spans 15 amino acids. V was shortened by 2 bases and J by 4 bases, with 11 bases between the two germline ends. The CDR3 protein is CASSEAGRGTGELFF. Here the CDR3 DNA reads TGCGCCAGCAGTGAGGCGGGGCGGGGCACCGGGGAGCTGTTTTTT.

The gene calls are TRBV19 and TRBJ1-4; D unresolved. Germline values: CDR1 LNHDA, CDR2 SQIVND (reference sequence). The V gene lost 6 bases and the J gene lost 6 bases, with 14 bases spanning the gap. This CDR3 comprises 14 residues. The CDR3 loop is CASRRAHLDEKLFF. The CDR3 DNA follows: TGTGCCAGTAGGCGTGCCCATCTGGATGAAAAACTGTTTTTT.

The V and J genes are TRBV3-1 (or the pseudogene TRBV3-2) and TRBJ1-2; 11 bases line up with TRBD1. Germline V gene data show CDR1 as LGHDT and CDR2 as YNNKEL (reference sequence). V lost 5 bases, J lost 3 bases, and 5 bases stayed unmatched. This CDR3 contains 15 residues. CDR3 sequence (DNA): TGTGCCAGCAGCTCTCGGACAGGGGGCCACTATGGCTACACCTTC. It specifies CASSSRTGGHYGYTF.

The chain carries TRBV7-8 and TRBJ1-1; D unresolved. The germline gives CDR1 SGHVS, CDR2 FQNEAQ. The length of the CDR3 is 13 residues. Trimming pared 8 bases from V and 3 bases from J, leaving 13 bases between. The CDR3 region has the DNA TGTGCCAGCTCTGGTTGGGGAGACACTGAAGCTTTCTTT. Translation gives CASSGWGDTEAFF. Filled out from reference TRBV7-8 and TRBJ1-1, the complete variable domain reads GAGVSQSPRYKVAKRGQDVALRCDPISGHVSLFWYQQALGQGPEFLTYFQNEAQLDKSGLPSDRFFAERPEGSVSTLKIQRTQQEDSAVYLCASSGWGDTEAFFGQGTRLTVV.

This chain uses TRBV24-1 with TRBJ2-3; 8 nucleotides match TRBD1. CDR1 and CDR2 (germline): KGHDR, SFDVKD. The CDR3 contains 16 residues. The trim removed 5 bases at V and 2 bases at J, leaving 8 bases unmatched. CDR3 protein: CATSGLDRGNTDTQYF. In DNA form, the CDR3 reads TGTGCCACCAGTGGCTTAGACAGGGGAAACACAGATACGCAGTATTTT.

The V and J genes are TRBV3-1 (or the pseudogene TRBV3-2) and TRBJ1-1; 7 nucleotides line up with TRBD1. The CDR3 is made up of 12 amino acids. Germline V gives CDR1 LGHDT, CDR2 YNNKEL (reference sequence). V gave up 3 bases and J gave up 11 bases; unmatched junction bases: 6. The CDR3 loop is CASSQARQGAFF. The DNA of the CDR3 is TGTGCCAGCAGCCAGGCCAGACAGGGCGCTTTCTTT.

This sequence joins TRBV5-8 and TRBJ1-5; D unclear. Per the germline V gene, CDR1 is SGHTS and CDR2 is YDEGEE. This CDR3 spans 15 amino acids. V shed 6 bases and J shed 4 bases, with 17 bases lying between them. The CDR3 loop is CASTRRGRENQPQHF. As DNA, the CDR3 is TGTGCCAGCACCCGGAGAGGGCGGGAAAATCAGCCCCAGCATTTT. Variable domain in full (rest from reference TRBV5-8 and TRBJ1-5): EAGVTQSPTHLIKTRGQQATLRCSPISGHTSVYWYQQALGLGLQFLLWYDEGEERNRGNFPPRFSGRQFPNYSSELNVNALELEDSALYLCASTRRGRENQPQHFGDGTRLSIL.

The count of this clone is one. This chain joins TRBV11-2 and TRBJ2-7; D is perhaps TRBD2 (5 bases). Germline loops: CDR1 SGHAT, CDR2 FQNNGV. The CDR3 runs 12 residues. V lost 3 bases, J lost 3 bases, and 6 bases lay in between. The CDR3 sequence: CASSLRDYEQYF. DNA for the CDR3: TGTGCCAGCAGCTTGAGGGACTACGAGCAGTACTTC.

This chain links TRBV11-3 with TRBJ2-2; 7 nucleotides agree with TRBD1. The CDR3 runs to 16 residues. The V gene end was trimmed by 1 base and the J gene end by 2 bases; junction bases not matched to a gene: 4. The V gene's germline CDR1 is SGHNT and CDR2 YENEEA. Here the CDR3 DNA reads TGTGCCAGCAGCTTAGGAGGGGGCTCCAACACCGGGGAGCTGTTTTTT. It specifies CASSLGGGSNTGELFF.